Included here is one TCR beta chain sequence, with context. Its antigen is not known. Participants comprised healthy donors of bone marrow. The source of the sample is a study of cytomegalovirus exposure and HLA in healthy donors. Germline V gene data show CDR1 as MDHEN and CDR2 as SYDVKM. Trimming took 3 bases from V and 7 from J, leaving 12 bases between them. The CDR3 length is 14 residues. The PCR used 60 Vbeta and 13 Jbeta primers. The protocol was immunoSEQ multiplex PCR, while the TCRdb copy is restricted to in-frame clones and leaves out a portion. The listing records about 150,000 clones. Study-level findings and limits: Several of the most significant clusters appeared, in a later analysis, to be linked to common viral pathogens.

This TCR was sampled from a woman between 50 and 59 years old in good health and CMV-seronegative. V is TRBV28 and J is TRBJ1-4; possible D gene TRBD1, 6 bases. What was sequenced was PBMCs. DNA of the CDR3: TGTGCCAGCAGTTTCTTACAGGGTGGTGAAAAACTGTTTTTT. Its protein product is CASSFLQGGEKLFF.